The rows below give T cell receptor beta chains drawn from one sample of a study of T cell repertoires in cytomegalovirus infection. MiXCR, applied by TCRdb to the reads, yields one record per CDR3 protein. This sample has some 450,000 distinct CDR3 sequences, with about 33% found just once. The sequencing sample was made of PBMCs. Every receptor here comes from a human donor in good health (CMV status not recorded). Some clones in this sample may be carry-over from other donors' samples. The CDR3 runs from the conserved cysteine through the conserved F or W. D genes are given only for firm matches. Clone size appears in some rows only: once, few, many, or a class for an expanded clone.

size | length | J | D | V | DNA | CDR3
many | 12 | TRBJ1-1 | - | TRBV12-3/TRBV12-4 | TGTGCCAGCAGCCCGCAAGGCACTGAAGCTTTCTTT | CASSPQGTEAFF
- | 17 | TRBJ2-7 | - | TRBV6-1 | TGTGCCAGCAGTTCTCAGTCCTTCAGGATACACTCCTACGAGCAGTACTTC | CASSSQSFRIHSYEQYF
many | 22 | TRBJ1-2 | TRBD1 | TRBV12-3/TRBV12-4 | TGTGCCAGCACCGTTTCCCCCCTTTTCCACCGACAGGGAAGAAATAGGGGAGATGGCTACACCTTC | CASTVSPLFHRQGRNRGDGYTF
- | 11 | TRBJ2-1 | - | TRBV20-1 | TGCAGTGTTGGTGGGTGGGATGAGCAGTTCTTC | CSVGGWDEQFF
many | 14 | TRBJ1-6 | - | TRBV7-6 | TGTGCCAGCAGCCCCGACAATTATAATTCACCCCTCCACTTT | CASSPDNYNSPLHF
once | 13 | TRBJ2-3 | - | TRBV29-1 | TGCAGCGTTGAAGACAACAGGGCAGATACGCAGTATTTT | CSVEDNRADTQYF
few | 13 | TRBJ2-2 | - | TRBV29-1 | TGCAGCGTTCAAACCTGGGTAACCGGGGAGCTGTTTTTT | CSVQTWVTGELFF
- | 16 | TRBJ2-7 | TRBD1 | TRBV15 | TGTGCCACCAGCAGAGACCAATTGACAGGGTCCTACGAGCAGTACTTC | CATSRDQLTGSYEQYF
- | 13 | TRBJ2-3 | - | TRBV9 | TGTGCCAGCAGCGTAGGAGAGGAAGATACGCAGTATTTT | CASSVGEEDTQYF
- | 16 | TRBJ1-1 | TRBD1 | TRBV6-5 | TGTGCCAGCAGTTCCGAACAGACAGGGAAGGGCACTGAAGCTTTCTTT | CASSSEQTGKGTEAFF
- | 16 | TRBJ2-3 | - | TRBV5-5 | TGTGCCAGCAGCTTGAGGCTGTCCTCGGAATTTGATACGCAGTATTTT | CASSLRLSSEFDTQYF
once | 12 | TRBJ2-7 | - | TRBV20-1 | TGCAGTGCCCGACAGGCCTCCTACGAGCAGTACTTC | CSARQASYEQYF
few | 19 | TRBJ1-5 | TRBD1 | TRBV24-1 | TGTGCCACCAGTGCCGCCCCCGGGACAGGGTCCCATGCCGGTCAGCCCCAGCATTTT | CATSAAPGTGSHAGQPQHF
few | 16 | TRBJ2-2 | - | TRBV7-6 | TGTGCCAGCAGCTTCCTGGGGGGGCCAAACACCGGGGAGCTGTTTTTT | CASSFLGGPNTGELFF
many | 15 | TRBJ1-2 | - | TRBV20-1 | TGCAGTGCTAAGAATACGGAGAAGGGGCACTATGGCTACACCTTC | CSAKNTEKGHYGYTF